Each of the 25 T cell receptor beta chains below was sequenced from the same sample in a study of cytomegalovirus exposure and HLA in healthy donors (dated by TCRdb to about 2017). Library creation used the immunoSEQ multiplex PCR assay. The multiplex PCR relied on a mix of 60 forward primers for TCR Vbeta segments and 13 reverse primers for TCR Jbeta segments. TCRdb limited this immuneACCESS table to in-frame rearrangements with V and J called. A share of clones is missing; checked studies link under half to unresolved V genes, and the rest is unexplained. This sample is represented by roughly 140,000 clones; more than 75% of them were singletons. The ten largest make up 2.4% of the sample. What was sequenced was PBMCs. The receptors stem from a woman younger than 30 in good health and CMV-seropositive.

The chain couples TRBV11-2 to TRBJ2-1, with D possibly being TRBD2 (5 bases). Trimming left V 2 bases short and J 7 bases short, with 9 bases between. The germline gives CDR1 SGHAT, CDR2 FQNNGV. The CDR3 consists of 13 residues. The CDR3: CASSLSSGNEQFF. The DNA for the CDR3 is TGTGCCAGCAGCTTATCTTCGGGGAATGAGCAGTTCTTC.

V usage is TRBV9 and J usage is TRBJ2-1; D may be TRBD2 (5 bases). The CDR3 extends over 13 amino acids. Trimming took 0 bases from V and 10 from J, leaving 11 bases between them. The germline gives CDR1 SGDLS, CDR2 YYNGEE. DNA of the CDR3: TGTGCCAGCAGCGTAGTGGACCCGGGAGAGCAGTTCTTC. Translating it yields CASSVVDPGEQFF.

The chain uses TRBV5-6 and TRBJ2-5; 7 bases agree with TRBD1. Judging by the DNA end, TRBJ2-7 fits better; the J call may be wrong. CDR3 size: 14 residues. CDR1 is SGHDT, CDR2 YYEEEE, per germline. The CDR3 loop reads CASSPQGVGYEQYF. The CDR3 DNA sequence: TGTGCCAGCAGCCCTCAGGGGGTTGGCTACGAGCAGTACTTC.

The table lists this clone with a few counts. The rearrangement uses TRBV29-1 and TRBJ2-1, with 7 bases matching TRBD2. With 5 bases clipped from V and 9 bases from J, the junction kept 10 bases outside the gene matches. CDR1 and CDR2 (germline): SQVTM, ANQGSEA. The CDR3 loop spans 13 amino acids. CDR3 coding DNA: TGCAGCGTTTCAGGGTTTCGGGGGGTTGAGCAGTTCTTC. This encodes CSVSGFRGVEQFF.

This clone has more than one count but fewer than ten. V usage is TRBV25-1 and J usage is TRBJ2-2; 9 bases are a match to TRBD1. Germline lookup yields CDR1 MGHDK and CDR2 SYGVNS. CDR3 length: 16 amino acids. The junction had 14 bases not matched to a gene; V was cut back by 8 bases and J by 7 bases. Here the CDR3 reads CASGDHGTGRNGELFF. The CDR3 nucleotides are TGTGCCAGCGGCGACCATGGGACAGGGAGAAACGGGGAGCTGTTTTTT.

The CDR3 sequence is CASSVVPAWANTEAFF. For the CDR3, the DNA is TGTGCCAGCAGCGTAGTTCCTGCTTGGGCGAACACTGAAGCTTTCTTT. The V and J genes are TRBV9 and TRBJ1-1; the D is unclear. The CDR3 loop spans 16 amino acids. Germline loops: CDR1 SGDLS, CDR2 YYNGEE. Trimming stripped 0 bases from V and 1 base from J, with 13 bases between.

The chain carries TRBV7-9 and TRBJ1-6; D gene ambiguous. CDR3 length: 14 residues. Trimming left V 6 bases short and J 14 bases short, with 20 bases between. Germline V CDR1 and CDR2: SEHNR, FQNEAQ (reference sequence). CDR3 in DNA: TGTGCCAGCAGGGCCAGCAGGCCCGAATCTACCCTCCACTTT. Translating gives CASRASRPESTLHF.

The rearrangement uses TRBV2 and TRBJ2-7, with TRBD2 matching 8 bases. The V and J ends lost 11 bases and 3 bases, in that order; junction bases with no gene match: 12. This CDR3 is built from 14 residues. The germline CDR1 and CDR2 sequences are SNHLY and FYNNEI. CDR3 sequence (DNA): TGTGCCGGGGCCCCCGGGACTAGGATCTACGAGCAGTACTTC. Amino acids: CAGAPGTRIYEQYF.

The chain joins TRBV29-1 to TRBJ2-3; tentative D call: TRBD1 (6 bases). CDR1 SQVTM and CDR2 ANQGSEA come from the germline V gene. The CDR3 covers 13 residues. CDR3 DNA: TGCAGTGTGCAGGGGACCCGGTTAGATACGCAGTATTTT. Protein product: CSVQGTRLDTQYF.

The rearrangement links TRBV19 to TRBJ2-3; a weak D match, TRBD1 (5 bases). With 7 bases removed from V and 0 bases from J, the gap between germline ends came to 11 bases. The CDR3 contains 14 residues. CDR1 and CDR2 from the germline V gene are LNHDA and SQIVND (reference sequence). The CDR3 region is CASIQGSSTDTQYF. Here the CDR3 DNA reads TGTGCCAGTATTCAGGGATCTAGCACAGATACGCAGTATTTT.

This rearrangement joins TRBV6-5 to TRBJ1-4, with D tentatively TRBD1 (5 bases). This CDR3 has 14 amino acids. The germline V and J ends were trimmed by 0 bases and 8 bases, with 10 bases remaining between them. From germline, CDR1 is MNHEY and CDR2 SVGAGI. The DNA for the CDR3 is TGTGCCAGCAGTTACTCAGCAGGGCCGGAAAAACTGTTTTTT. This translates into CASSYSAGPEKLFF.

The CDR3 reads CASSLARGLNNEQFF. CDR3 DNA: TGCGCCAGCAGCTTGGCTCGCGGACTAAACAATGAGCAGTTCTTC. The V call is TRBV5-1, the J call TRBJ2-1; tentative D call: TRBD2 (6 bases). V was clipped by 0 bases and J by 5 bases, with 12 bases between them. The CDR3 length is 15 residues. The V gene's germline CDR1 is SGHRS and CDR2 YFSETQ.

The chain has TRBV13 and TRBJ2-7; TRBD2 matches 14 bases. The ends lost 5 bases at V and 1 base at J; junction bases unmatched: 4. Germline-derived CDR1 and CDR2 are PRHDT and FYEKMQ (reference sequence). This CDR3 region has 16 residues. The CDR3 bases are TGTGCCAGCAGCAAGGGACTAGCGGGGGTGTCCTACGAGCAGTACTTC. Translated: CASSKGLAGVSYEQYF.

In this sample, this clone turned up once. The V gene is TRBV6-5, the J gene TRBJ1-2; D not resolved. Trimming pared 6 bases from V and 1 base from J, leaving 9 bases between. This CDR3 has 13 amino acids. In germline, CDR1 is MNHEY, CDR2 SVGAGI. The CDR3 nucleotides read TGTGCCAGCAGGAGCCCCCTTAACTATGGCTACACCTTC. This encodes CASRSPLNYGYTF.

The CDR3 loop reads CASSVAGGGQETQYF. In DNA form, the CDR3 reads TGTGCCAGCAGTGTAGCGGGGGGGGGACAAGAGACCCAGTACTTC. J is TRBJ2-5 and V is TRBV6-1; the match to TRBD2 covers 11 bases. This CDR3 spans 15 amino acids. The germline V gene encodes CDR1 MNHNS and CDR2 SASEGT. Losses at the gene ends were 4 bases for V and 2 bases for J; bases not matched to a gene: 3.

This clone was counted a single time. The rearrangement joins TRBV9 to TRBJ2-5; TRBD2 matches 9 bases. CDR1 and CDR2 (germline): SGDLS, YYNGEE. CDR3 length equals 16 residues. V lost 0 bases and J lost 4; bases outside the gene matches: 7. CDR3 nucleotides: TGTGCCAGCAGCGTAGGAGGCGGGGGGGCCGGAGAGACCCAGTACTTC. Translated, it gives CASSVGGGGAGETQYF.

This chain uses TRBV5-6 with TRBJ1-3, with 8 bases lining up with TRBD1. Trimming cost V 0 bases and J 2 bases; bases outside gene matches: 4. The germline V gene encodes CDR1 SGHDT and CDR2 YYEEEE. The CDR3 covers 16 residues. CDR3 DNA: TGTGCCAGCAGCTTGGCTAGGACAGGGACTGGAAACACCATATATTTT. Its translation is CASSLARTGTGNTIYF.

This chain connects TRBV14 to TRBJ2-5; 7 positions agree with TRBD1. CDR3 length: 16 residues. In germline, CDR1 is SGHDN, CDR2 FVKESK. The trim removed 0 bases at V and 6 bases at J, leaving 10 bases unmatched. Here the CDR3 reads CASSQEHRDRAKTQYF. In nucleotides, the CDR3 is TGTGCCAGCAGCCAAGAACACCGAGACAGGGCCAAGACCCAGTACTTC. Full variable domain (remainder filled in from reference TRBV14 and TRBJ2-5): EAGVTQFPSHSVIEKGQTVTLRCDPISGHDNLYWYRRVMGKEIKFLLHFVKESKQDESGMPNNRFLAERTGGTYSTLKVQPAELEDSGVYFCASSQEHRDRAKTQYFGPGTRLLVL.

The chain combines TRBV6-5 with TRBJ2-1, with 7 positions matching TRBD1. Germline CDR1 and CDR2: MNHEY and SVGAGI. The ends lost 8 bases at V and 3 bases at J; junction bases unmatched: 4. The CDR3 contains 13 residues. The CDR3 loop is CASGRQGYNEQFF. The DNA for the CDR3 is TGTGCCAGCGGGAGACAGGGCTACAATGAGCAGTTCTTC.

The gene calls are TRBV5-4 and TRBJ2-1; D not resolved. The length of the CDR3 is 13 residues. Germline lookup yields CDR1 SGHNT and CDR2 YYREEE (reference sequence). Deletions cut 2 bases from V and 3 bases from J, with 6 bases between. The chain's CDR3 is CASSFQDYNEQFF. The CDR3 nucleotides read TGTGCCAGCAGCTTTCAGGACTACAATGAGCAGTTCTTC.

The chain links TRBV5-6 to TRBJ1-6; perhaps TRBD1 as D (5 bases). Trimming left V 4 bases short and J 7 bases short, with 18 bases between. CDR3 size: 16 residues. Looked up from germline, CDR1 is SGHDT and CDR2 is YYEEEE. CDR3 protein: CASSPVGEGPNSPLHF. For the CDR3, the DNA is TGTGCCAGCAGCCCCGTCGGGGAGGGACCGAATTCACCCCTCCACTTT. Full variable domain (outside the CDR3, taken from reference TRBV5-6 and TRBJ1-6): DAGVTQSPTHLIKTRGQQVTLRCSPKSGHDTVSWYQQALGQGPQFIFQYYEEEERQRGNFPDRFSGHQFPNYSSELNVNALLLGDSALYLCASSPVGEGPNSPLHFGNGTRLTVT.

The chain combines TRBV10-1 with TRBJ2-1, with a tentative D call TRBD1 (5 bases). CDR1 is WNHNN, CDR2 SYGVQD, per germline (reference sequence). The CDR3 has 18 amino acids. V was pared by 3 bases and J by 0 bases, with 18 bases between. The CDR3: CASSDSGPPKNSYNEQFF. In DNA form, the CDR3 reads TGCGCCAGCAGTGACTCAGGGCCCCCGAAAAACTCCTACAATGAGCAGTTCTTC.

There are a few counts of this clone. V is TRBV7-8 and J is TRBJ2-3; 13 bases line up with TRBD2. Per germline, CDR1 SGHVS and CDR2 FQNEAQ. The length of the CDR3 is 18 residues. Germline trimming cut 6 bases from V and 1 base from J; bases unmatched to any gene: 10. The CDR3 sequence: CASRSLAGGPFGTDTQYF. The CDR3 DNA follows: TGTGCCAGCAGGTCACTAGCGGGGGGGCCCTTTGGCACAGATACGCAGTATTTT.

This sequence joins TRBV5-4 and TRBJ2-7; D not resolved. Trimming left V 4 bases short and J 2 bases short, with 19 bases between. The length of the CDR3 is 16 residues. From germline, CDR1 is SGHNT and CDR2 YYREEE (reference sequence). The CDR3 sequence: CASSPIPHCIAYEQYF. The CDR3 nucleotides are TGTGCCAGCAGCCCAATTCCCCATTGCATAGCCTACGAGCAGTACTTC.

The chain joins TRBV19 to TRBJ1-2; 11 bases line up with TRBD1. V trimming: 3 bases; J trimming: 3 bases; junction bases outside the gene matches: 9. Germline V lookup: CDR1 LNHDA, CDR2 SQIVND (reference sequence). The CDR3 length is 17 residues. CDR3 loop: CASSIAFWDRGYYGYTF. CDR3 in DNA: TGTGCCAGTAGTATCGCATTTTGGGACAGGGGGTACTATGGCTACACCTTC.